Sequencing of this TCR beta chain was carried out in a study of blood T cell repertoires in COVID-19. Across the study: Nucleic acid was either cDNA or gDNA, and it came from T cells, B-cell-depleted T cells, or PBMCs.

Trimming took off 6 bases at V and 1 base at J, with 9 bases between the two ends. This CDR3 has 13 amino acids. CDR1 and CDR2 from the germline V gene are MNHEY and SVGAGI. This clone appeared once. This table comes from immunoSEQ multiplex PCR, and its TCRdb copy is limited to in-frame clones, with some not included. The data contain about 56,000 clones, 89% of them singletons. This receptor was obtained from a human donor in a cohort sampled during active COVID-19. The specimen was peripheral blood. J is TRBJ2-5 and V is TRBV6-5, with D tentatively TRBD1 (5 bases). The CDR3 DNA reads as TGTGCCAGCAGAAGGGGCAGCCAAGAGACCCAGTACTTC. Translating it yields CASRRGSQETQYF.